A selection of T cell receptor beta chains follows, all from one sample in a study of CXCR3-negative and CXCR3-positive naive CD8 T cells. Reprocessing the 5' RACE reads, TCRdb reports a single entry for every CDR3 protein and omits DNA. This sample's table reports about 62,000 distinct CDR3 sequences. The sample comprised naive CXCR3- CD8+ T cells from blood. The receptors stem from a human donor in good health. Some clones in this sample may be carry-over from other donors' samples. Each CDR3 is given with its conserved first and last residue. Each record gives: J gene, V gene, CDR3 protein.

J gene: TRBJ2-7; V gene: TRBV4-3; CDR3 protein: CASSQDRVSSYEQYF
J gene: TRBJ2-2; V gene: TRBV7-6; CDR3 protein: CASTPPGTGNTGELFF
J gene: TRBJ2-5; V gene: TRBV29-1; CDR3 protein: CSVGTGENGEETQYF
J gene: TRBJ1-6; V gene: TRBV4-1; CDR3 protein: CASSPGGGNSPLHF
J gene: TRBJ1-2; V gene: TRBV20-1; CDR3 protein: CSARDGDRGEVDGYTF
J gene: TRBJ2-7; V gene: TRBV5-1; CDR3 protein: CASSLGNEQYF
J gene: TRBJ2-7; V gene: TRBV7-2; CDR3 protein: CASSPPRGGSYEQYF
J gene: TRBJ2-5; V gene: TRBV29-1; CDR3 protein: CSVLGPAGVPLETQYF
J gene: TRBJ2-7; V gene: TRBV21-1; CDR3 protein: CASSPGRRDRSSYEQYF
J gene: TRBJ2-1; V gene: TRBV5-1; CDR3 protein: CASSTYQGWQFF
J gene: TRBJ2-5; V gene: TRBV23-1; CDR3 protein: CASSQYWGLIPDTQYF
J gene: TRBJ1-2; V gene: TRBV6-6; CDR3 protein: CASSPNPDRVYGYTF
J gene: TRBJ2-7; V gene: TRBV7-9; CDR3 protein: CASSLAVGDRGNEQYF
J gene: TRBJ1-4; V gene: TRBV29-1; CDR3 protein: CSVEDLADNEKLFF